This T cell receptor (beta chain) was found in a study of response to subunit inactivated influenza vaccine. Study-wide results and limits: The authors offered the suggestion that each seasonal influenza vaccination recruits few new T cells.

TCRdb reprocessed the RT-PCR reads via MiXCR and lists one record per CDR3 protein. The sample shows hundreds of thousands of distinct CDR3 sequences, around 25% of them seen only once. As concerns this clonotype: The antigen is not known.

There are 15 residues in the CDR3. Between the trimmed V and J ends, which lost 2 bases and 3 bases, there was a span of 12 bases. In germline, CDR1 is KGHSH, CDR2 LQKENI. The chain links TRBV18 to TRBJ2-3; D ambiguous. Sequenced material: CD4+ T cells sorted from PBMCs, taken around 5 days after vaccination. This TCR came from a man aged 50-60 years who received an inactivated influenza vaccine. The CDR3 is CASSPEGLGTDTQYF. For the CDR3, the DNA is TGTGCCAGCTCACCAGAAGGCTTGGGGACAGATACGCAGTATTTT.